This T cell receptor (beta chain) comes out of a study of neurological immune-mediated disorders. This clonotype was seen at least ten times. Its antigen is undetermined. Germline assignment: CDR1 SGHRS and CDR2 YFSETQ. The ends lost 2 bases at V and 6 bases at J; junction bases unmatched: 5. The CDR3 length is 14 residues. It was by 5'RACE with 10-nucleotide random UMIs that the cDNA was made. Each sequencing run yielded over 170 million TCR-beta sequences from 15-18 subjects. TCRdb passed the 5' RACE reads through MiXCR, listing each CDR3 protein once. This table holds approximately 100,000 distinct CDR3 sequences, about 10% found once. Overall study results and limits: Patients with HTLV-1-associated myelopathy showed the most TCR clonal expansion. Those with multiple sclerosis showed the least, falling below healthy controls.

As to time point: longitudinal time-point 3. The chain recombines TRBV5-1 with TRBJ1-2, with 9 bases matching TRBD1. The sequence came from a female donor with HTLV-1-associated myelopathy (HAM/TSP). The sample was PBMCs. The CDR3 is CASSLGTGWNGYTF. CDR3 nucleotide sequence: TGCGCCAGCAGCTTAGGGACAGGGTGGAATGGCTACACCTTC.